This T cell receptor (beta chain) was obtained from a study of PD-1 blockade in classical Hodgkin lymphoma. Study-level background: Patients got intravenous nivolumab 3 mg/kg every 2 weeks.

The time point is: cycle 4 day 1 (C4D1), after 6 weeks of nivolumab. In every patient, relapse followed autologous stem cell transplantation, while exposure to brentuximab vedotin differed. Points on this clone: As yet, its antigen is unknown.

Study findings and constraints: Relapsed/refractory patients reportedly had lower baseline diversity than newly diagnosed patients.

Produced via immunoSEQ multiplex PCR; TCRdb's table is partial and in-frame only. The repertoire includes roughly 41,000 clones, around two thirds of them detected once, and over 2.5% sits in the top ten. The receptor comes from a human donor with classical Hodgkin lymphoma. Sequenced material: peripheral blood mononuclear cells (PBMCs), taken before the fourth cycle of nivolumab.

The CDR3 region has the DNA TGTGCCAGCAGTCCGGGGGGACGACCTTACAATGAGCAGTTCTTC. Translation: CASSPGGRPYNEQFF. This chain joins TRBV27 and TRBJ2-1; 7 bases align to TRBD2. The germline V gene has CDR1 MNHEY and CDR2 SMNVEV (reference sequence). V dropped 5 bases and J dropped 4; count of bases not matched to a gene: 8. The CDR3 covers 15 residues.